Below are 6 T cell receptor beta chains sequenced from a single sample in a study of OX40 agonist ivuxolimab in advanced cancers. The method was immunoSEQ multiplex PCR; TCRdb's version includes in-frame clones alone and lacks a portion of them. The repertoire holds 97,000 or so clones, with around 90% as singletons. The starting material was CD4+ or CD8+ T cells sorted from blood, obtained in a trial of the OX40 agonist ivuxolimab. Receptor source: an adult with an advanced solid tumor such as melanoma, head and neck, liver or kidney cancer.

This chain connects TRBV19 to TRBJ2-7; D remains unclear. Germline CDR1 and CDR2: LNHDA and SQIVND (reference sequence). Trimming stripped 1 base from V and 2 bases from J, with 6 bases between. The CDR3 contains 13 residues. CDR3 sequence (DNA): TGTGCCAGTAGTATAGTAATAGCCTACGAGCAGTACTTC. This gives the protein CASSIVIAYEQYF.

The rearrangement uses TRBV6-1 and TRBJ2-7; D is perhaps TRBD1 or TRBD2 (6 bases each). Trimming took off 1 base at V and 3 bases at J, with 13 bases between the two ends. Germline V gene lookup returns CDR1 MNHNS and CDR2 SASEGT. CDR3 size: 15 residues. The CDR3 DNA follows: TGTGCCAGCAGTGAAGGGGGGGCCGCGGACTACGAGCAGTACTTC. Translated, it gives CASSEGGAADYEQYF.

The rearrangement links TRBV6-6 to TRBJ2-4; D remains unclear. This CDR3 is 15 amino acids long. V lost 0 bases and J lost 0, with 6 bases in between. From germline, CDR1 is MNHNY and CDR2 SVGAGI (reference sequence). The CDR3 bases are TGTGCCAGCAGTTACTCTCCCTTAGCCAAAAACATTCAGTACTTC. It translates to CASSYSPLAKNIQYF.

In this sample, this clone turned up once. The chain carries TRBV6-1 and TRBJ1-2, with D unclear. There are 14 residues in the CDR3. CDR1 MNHNS and CDR2 SASEGT come from the germline V gene. V dropped 4 bases and J dropped 4 bases, with 13 bases sitting between them. The CDR3 nucleotides read TGTGCCAGCAGTGCGGCCAGGACCTCCTATGGCTACACCTTC. The encoded protein is CASSAARTSYGYTF.

This rearrangement joins TRBV19 to TRBJ2-1, with D maybe TRBD1 (10 bases). Germline V gene lookup returns CDR1 LNHDA and CDR2 SQIVND (reference sequence). Trimming pared 5 bases from V and 6 bases from J, leaving 29 bases between. This CDR3 has 19 amino acids. This chain's CDR3 is CASSVRQGARTSARNEQFF. The CDR3 DNA reads as TGTGCCAGTAGTGTCCGACAGGGGGCCAGGACTAGCGCTCGCAATGAGCAGTTCTTC.

The chain has TRBV27 and TRBJ2-2, with TRBD2 as a possible D gene (7 bases). CDR3 length: 15 amino acids. The germline CDR1 and CDR2 sequences are MNHEY and SMNVEV (reference sequence). Trimming took 11 bases from V and 3 from J, leaving 19 bases between them. In DNA, the CDR3 is TGTGCCCCCCGTCCCTGGGGGGGCCACACCGGGGAGCTGTTTTTT. As protein: CAPRPWGGHTGELFF.